This T cell receptor (beta chain) appears in the sequencing data of a study of shared clonotypes between healthy human individuals. Study context: Per-donor plates numbered three CD4 naive, three CD4 memory, two CD8 naive and one CD8 memory.

TCRdb keeps only in-frame clones here, not all; method: immunoSEQ multiplex PCR. The sample has about 1 million clones; around four fifths are singletons. Findings of the study overall: Naive CD4 clonotypes were shared across several donors at 5% to 6%. Naive subsets generally exceeded memory subsets in estimated richness.

About this clone itself: Antigen specificity is unknown.

V lost 5 bases and J lost 4; bases outside the gene matches: 7. CDR3 length: 15 residues. Looked up from germline, CDR1 is SEHNR and CDR2 is FQNEAQ (reference sequence). Input material: memory CD4+ T cells sorted from blood. Subset noted: CD45RA-negative fraction. The J gene is TRBJ2-3, the V gene TRBV7-9, with 9 bases fitting TRBD1. This receptor was identified in a man between 18 and 29 years old in good health. The CDR3 nucleotides are TGTGCCAGCAGCCGACCTCGGACAGGGGCAGATACGCAGTATTTT. As protein: CASSRPRTGADTQYF. The full variable domain, completed using reference TRBV7-9 and TRBJ2-3, is DTGVSQNPRHKITKRGQNVTFRCDPISEHNRLYWYRQTLGQGPEFLTYFQNEAQLEKSRLLSDRFSAERPKGSFSTLEIQRTEQGDSAMYLCASSRPRTGADTQYFGPGTRLTVL.